Sequencing of this T cell receptor (beta chain) was carried out in a study of T cell repertoires in cytomegalovirus infection. TCRdb recomputed calls from the reads with MiXCR, one row per CDR3 protein. The table has almost 90,000 distinct CDR3 sequences, 25% to 35% seen once. Germline lookup yields CDR1 SGHNT and CDR2 YYREEE (reference sequence). The V end was cut by 2 bases, the J end by 6 bases, with 10 bases between. The CDR3 sequence is 13 residues long. This clonotype occurred a few times. As yet, its antigen is unknown. Findings and caveats of the study: HLA-C-restricted CMV-specific TCR beta clonotypes were dominant in the ex vivo response.

This chain links TRBV5-4 with TRBJ2-3; D unclear. This specimen was CD8+ T cells from cultured PBMCs, taken from culture after CMV antigen stimulation. This TCR was recovered from a human donor in good health (CMV status not recorded). Some clones in this sample may be carry-over from other donors' samples. CDR3 in amino acids: CASSFVARDTQYF. The CDR3 nucleotides are TGTGCCAGCAGCTTTGTTGCTAGGGATACGCAGTATTTT.